A single sample gave rise to the 17 T cell receptor beta chains below, sequenced in a study of T cell responses to AZD1222 COVID-19 vaccine listed by TCRdb under 2021. Reading the label with the study, this specimen's time point is: about 28 days (+/-7) after the second vaccine dose. The library came from the immunoSEQ multiplex PCR assay. TCRdb carries this immuneACCESS record with in-frame sequences only. Its versions omit some clonotypes, under half of them owing to an unresolved V gene in the studies checked, with the rest unexplained. The sample data list approximately 52,000 clones, and roughly 89% of these were observed just once. The ten largest make up less than 3.5% of the sample. The material sequenced was peripheral blood, taken 28 days after the second AZD1222 dose. The receptors stem from an adult who received the AZD1222 COVID-19 vaccine.

The chain joins TRBV11-2 to TRBJ1-2, with D uncertain. Germline assignment: CDR1 SGHAT and CDR2 FQNNGV. V lost 5 bases and J 3 bases, leaving 13 bases between the germline ends. This CDR3 is 14 amino acids long. CDR3: CASSRTTGDYGYTF. The CDR3, as DNA: TGTGCCAGCAGCCGAACTACTGGGGACTATGGCTACACCTTC. The full variable domain, rest sourced from reference TRBV11-2 and TRBJ1-2, is EAGVAQSPRYKIIEKRQSVAFWCNPISGHATLYWYQQILGQGPKLLIQFQNNGVVDDSQLPKDRFSAERLKGVDSTLKIQPAKLEDSAVYLCASSRTTGDYGYTFGSGTRLTVV.

V usage is TRBV14 and J usage is TRBJ2-3; 12 nucleotides line up with TRBD2. The germline V gene has CDR1 SGHDN and CDR2 FVKESK. This CDR3 comprises 16 residues. Germline trimming cut 4 bases from V and 1 base from J; bases unmatched to any gene: 3. CDR3 sequence (DNA): TGTGCCAGCAGCCTCCGGACTAGCGGGGGCACAGATACGCAGTATTTT. Amino acid sequence: CASSLRTSGGTDTQYF.

J is TRBJ1-1 and V is TRBV29-1; 10 bases match TRBD1. J was trimmed by 4 bases and V by 8 bases; bases with no gene match: 7. This CDR3 is 13 amino acids long. The germline CDR1 and CDR2 sequences are SQVTM and ANQGSEA. The CDR3 sequence: CSTRQGASTEAFF. As DNA, the CDR3 is TGCAGCACCCGACAGGGGGCGTCCACTGAAGCTTTCTTT.

The chain uses TRBV5-4 and TRBJ2-1; TRBD2 matches 8 bases. This CDR3 spans 12 amino acids. Losses at the gene ends were 5 bases for V and 14 bases for J; bases not matched to a gene: 9. The V gene's germline CDR1 is SGHNT and CDR2 YYREEE (reference sequence). The CDR3 reads CASSQTGGREFF. In nucleotides, the CDR3 is TGTGCCAGCAGTCAGACGGGAGGGCGGGAGTTCTTC.

This sequence joins TRBV5-1 and TRBJ2-7; D may be TRBD1 (6 bases). Germline lookup yields CDR1 SGHRS and CDR2 YFSETQ. The germline V and J ends were trimmed by 4 bases and 4 bases, with 18 bases remaining between them. The CDR3 sequence is 15 residues long. CDR3 DNA: TGCGCCAGCAGCCAGTCAACAGGGAAGTTATACGAGCAGTACTTC. Its translation is CASSQSTGKLYEQYF.

The chain couples TRBV28 to TRBJ1-2; 7 nucleotides line up with TRBD1. The CDR3 spans 13 residues. Germline V lookup: CDR1 MDHEN, CDR2 SYDVKM. The junction had 6 bases not matched to a gene; V was cut back by 6 bases and J by 5 bases. This chain's CDR3 is CASSGQAGYGYTF. Here the CDR3 DNA reads TGTGCCAGCAGCGGACAGGCAGGGTATGGCTACACCTTC.

The chain has TRBV6-5 and TRBJ2-1; D remains ambiguous. CDR3 length: 13 residues. Germline V gives CDR1 MNHEY, CDR2 SVGAGI. V was shortened by 2 bases and J by 4 bases, with 6 bases between the two germline ends. The CDR3: CASSYQGYNEQFF. CDR3 nucleotides: TGTGCCAGCAGTTACCAAGGGTACAATGAGCAGTTCTTC.

This rearrangement joins TRBV7-2 to TRBJ2-2; 8 bases map to TRBD1. With V trimmed by 3 bases and J by 4 bases, 4 bases remained unmatched. This CDR3 has 15 amino acids. CDR1 SGHTA and CDR2 FQGNSA come from the germline V gene. CDR3 nucleotides: TGTGCCAGCAGCTTCAGGGGGCGCGGCACCGGGGAGCTGTTTTTT. Encoded protein: CASSFRGRGTGELFF.

This chain joins TRBV25-1 and TRBJ2-1; D is uncertain. The CDR3 is 15 residues long. Germline V lookup: CDR1 MGHDK, CDR2 SYGVNS. With 0 bases removed from V and 0 bases from J, the gap between germline ends came to 6 bases. DNA for the CDR3: TGTGCCAGCAGTGAATATGAGAGCTCCTACAATGAGCAGTTCTTC. Its translation is CASSEYESSYNEQFF.

The rearrangement links TRBV4-2 to TRBJ2-5, with D maybe TRBD1 (6 bases). The CDR3 has 14 amino acids. Germline V gives CDR1 LGHNA, CDR2 YNFKEQ. Trimming shortened V by 2 bases and J by 3 bases, and 10 bases separated the two germline ends. The CDR3 DNA is TGTGCCAGCAGCCAATTGGCAGGGGAAGAGACCCAGTACTTC. Translated, it gives CASSQLAGEETQYF.

The chain couples TRBV5-4 to TRBJ1-1; a possible D gene is TRBD1 (6 bases). Germline V gene lookup returns CDR1 SGHNT and CDR2 YYREEE (reference sequence). This CDR3 has 14 amino acids. Trimming stripped 5 bases from V and 4 bases from J, with 15 bases between. The CDR3 bases are TGTGCCAGCAGTTCAGCTACAGGGTCCACTGAAGCTTTCTTT. This codes for CASSSATGSTEAFF.

The CDR3 bases are TGTGCCACCAGTGATTGGAGGGGGACTGAAGCTTTCTTT. As protein: CATSDWRGTEAFF. This chain links TRBV24-1 with TRBJ1-1; tentatively, D is TRBD1 (6 bases). Trimming shortened V by 2 bases and J by 5 bases, and 8 bases separated the two germline ends. The CDR3 is 13 amino acids. Germline V CDR1 and CDR2: KGHDR, SFDVKD.

The chain carries TRBV28 and TRBJ2-4, with D perhaps matching TRBD1 or TRBD2 (6 bases each). V dropped 6 bases and J dropped 0 bases, with 9 bases sitting between them. Germline V gene lookup returns CDR1 MDHEN and CDR2 SYDVKM. The CDR3 contains 14 residues. The CDR3 spells CASSGGGAKNIQYF. For the CDR3, the DNA is TGTGCCAGCAGCGGAGGGGGAGCCAAAAACATTCAGTACTTC. The full variable domain, with the rest looked up from reference TRBV28 and TRBJ2-4, is DVKVTQSSRYLVKRTGEKVFLECVQDMDHENMFWYRQDPGLGLRLIYFSYDVKMKEKGDIPEGYSVSREKKERFSLILESASTNQTSMYLCASSGGGAKNIQYFGAGTRLSVL.

The rearrangement joins TRBV19 to TRBJ2-3, with D tentatively TRBD1 (5 bases). Trimming removed 0 bases at V and 7 bases at J, with 11 bases between. Per the germline V gene, CDR1 is LNHDA and CDR2 is SQIVND (reference sequence). This CDR3 is 14 amino acids long. The CDR3 sequence is CASSIDPGLYTQYF. CDR3 coding DNA: TGTGCCAGTAGTATAGATCCAGGGCTGTATACGCAGTATTTT.

The chain is built from TRBV5-6 and TRBJ2-7, with a possible D match to TRBD2 (6 bases). The CDR3 totals 15 residues. V lost 2 bases, J lost 5 bases, and 17 bases lay in between. Germline CDR1 and CDR2: SGHDT and YYEEEE. CDR3 sequence reads: CASSLFLEGAHEQYF. CDR3 nucleotides: TGTGCCAGCAGCTTATTTTTGGAGGGTGCCCACGAGCAGTACTTC. The full variable domain, its missing parts supplied by reference TRBV5-6 and TRBJ2-7, is DAGVTQSPTHLIKTRGQQVTLRCSPKSGHDTVSWYQQALGQGPQFIFQYYEEEERQRGNFPDRFSGHQFPNYSSELNVNALLLGDSALYLCASSLFLEGAHEQYFGPGTRLTVT.

The chain uses TRBV5-1 and TRBJ1-1, with D possibly matching TRBD1 (6 bases). This CDR3 contains 15 residues. The V end was cut by 1 base, the J end by 6 bases, with 16 bases between. The germline V gene encodes CDR1 SGHRS and CDR2 YFSETQ. This chain's CDR3 is CASSLNGPTGPEAFF. As DNA, the CDR3 is TGCGCCAGCAGCTTGAACGGCCCAACAGGGCCTGAAGCTTTCTTT.

V and J are TRBV10-1 and TRBJ2-2, with 8 positions matching TRBD1. CDR1 and CDR2 from the germline V gene are WNHNN and SYGVQD (reference sequence). The CDR3 sequence is 16 residues long. Trimming cost V 0 bases and J 0 bases; bases outside gene matches: 0. The CDR3 DNA follows: TGCGCCAGCAGTGAGTCGACAGGGGCGAACACCGGGGAGCTGTTTTTT. Its translation: CASSESTGANTGELFF.